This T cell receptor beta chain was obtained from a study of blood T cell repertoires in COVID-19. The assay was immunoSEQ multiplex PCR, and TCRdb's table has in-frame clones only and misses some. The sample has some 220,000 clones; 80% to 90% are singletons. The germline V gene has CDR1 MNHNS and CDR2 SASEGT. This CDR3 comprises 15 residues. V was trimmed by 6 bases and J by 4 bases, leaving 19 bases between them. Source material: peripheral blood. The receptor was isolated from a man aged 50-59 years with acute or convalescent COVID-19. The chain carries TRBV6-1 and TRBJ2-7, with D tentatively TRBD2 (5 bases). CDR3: CASRPAGLRDYEQYF. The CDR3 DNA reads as TGTGCCAGCAGACCCGCCGGGTTGAGGGATTACGAGCAGTACTTC.